The 7 T cell receptor beta chains below come from one sample, sequenced in a study of regulatory T cells. The PCR used 52 TRBV and 13 TRBJ primers. Clones were sequenced by immunoSEQ multiplex PCR, and TCRdb holds only the in-frame ones, with some missing. The top ten clones hold more than 25% of a sample with about 17,000 clones, approximately 92% of them seen once. The sample was CD8+ T cells sorted from blood. The receptors originated from a young adult with CD3G deficiency.

V and J are TRBV6-1 and TRBJ2-7, with D possibly called TRBD1 or TRBD2 (5 bases each). V lost 2 bases and J 0 bases, leaving 17 bases between the germline ends. The CDR3 runs 17 residues. Germline V gives CDR1 MNHNS, CDR2 SASEGT. The DNA for the CDR3 is TGTGCCAGCAGTGAACAATTTCGGGGCAGGAGCTCCTACGAGCAGTACTTC. This sequence encodes CASSEQFRGRSSYEQYF.

This rearrangement joins TRBV29-1 to TRBJ2-3; no clear D gene. This CDR3 has 12 amino acids. V was shortened by 7 bases and J by 5 bases, with 13 bases between the two germline ends. CDR1 and CDR2 (germline): SQVTM, ANQGSEA. The CDR3 DNA follows: TGCAGCGACGACTTGGCCGGAGATACGCAGTATTTT. Protein product: CSDDLAGDTQYF.

The chain recombines TRBV28 with TRBJ2-2, with 9 positions matching TRBD1. The CDR3 runs 16 residues. The ends lost 5 bases at V and 4 bases at J; junction bases unmatched: 8. Germline V gives CDR1 MDHEN, CDR2 SYDVKM. For the CDR3, the DNA is TGTGCCAGCAGTCCCCTCCCACAGGGGGCCACCGGGGAGCTGTTTTTT. Protein sequence: CASSPLPQGATGELFF.

J is TRBJ2-7 and V is TRBV5-1, with 9 bases that match TRBD1. J gave up 4 bases and V 0 bases, and 8 bases lay outside the gene matches. Germline V CDR1 and CDR2: SGHRS, YFSETQ. This CDR3 comprises 16 residues. Here the CDR3 DNA reads TGCGCCAGCAGCTTGGCCGTAGGGACAGGGATATACGAGCAGTACTTC. Protein: CASSLAVGTGIYEQYF. The full variable domain, rest sourced from reference TRBV5-1 and TRBJ2-7, is KAGVTQTPRYLIKTRGQQVTLSCSPISGHRSVSWYQQTPGQGLQFLFEYFSETQRNKGNFPGRFSGRQFSNSRSEMNVSTLELGDSALYLCASSLAVGTGIYEQYFGPGTRLTVT.

V and J are TRBV27 and TRBJ1-5; perhaps TRBD1 as D (6 bases). CDR1 is MNHEY and CDR2 is SMNVEV in the germline V gene (reference sequence). V was clipped by 3 bases and J by 5 bases, with 8 bases between them. This CDR3 spans 13 amino acids. The CDR3 sequence: CASSLRTDQPQHF. As DNA, the CDR3 is TGTGCCAGCAGTTTGCGGACAGATCAGCCCCAGCATTTT.

This chain connects TRBV11-2 to TRBJ2-7, with D tentatively TRBD2 (6 bases). V lost 5 bases, J lost 5 bases, and 25 bases lay in between. Germline loops: CDR1 SGHAT, CDR2 FQNNGV. The CDR3 loop spans 17 amino acids. For the CDR3, the DNA is TGTGCCAGCAGCCTCCCCTCGGGGGAACCTTGGTGGGACGAGCAGTACTTC. Amino acids: CASSLPSGEPWWDEQYF.

This clone was counted once. J is TRBJ2-3 and V is TRBV11-2; D may correspond to TRBD1 or TRBD2 (5 bases each). V lost 2 bases and J 5 bases, leaving 20 bases between the germline ends. Germline V lookup: CDR1 SGHAT, CDR2 FQNNGV. The CDR3 contains 17 residues. CDR3 residues: CASSLPPDIQEGDTQYF. Here the CDR3 DNA reads TGTGCCAGCAGCTTACCTCCGGACATACAAGAGGGAGATACGCAGTATTTT.